One and the same sample provided the 15 T cell receptor beta chains below, sequenced in a study of blood T cells in healthy people across ages. Together with a sample-barcoded 5' primer, a J-beta primer mix was included in a second PCR lasting roughly 7 to 11 cycles. TCRdb passed the 5' RACE reads through MiXCR, listing each CDR3 protein once. The table lists about 320,000 distinct CDR3 sequences, less than 30% of them singletons. The sample consisted of blood. The receptors stem from a woman in her 70s in good health.

The J gene is TRBJ1-2, the V gene TRBV20-1; 7 bases match TRBD1. CDR1 and CDR2 (germline): DFQATT, SNEGSKA (reference sequence). V dropped 5 bases and J dropped 5; count of bases not matched to a gene: 14. The CDR3 sequence is 15 residues long. The DNA for the CDR3 is TGCAGTGCTTGGGGAGATGCGGGACAGCATTATGGCTACACCTTC. It yields the protein CSAWGDAGQHYGYTF.

The chain joins TRBV12-3 or TRBV12-4 to TRBJ2-5; 9 positions agree with TRBD2. After removal of 4 bases from V and 1 base from J, the junction contained 7 bases not matched to a gene. The CDR3 runs 16 residues. The CDR3 here is CASSSGGRATQETQYF. The CDR3 nucleotides are TGTGCCAGCAGTTCGGGCGGGAGGGCCACCCAAGAGACCCAGTACTTC.

This clonotype was detected only a few times. CDR3 sequence: CASSLVGAEQYF. CDR3 sequence (DNA): TGTGCCAGCAGCTTAGTCGGAGCCGAGCAGTACTTC. The V and J genes are TRBV11-2 and TRBJ2-7; D is unclear. Germline V CDR1 and CDR2: SGHAT, FQNNGV. There are 12 residues in the CDR3. Trimming took 1 base from V and 6 from J, leaving 7 bases between them.

This clonotype has at least ten counts. DNA of the CDR3: TGCAGTGCCGGTAGCGGAGGAGGGAAGACCCAGTACTTC. Encoded protein: CSAGSGGGKTQYF. The genes are TRBV20-1 and TRBJ2-5; perhaps TRBD2 as D (6 bases). CDR1 is DFQATT, CDR2 SNEGSKA, per germline (reference sequence). The CDR3 loop spans 13 amino acids. V lost 6 bases, J lost 6 bases, and 17 bases lay in between.

The sample holds a few counts of this clonotype. In nucleotides, the CDR3 is TGCAGTGCTAGAGACCTAAGTTCTAGCACAGATACGCAGTATTTT. Amino acids: CSARDLSSSTDTQYF. This rearrangement joins TRBV20-1 to TRBJ2-3, with D unresolved. The CDR3 has 15 amino acids. Germline V gene data show CDR1 as DFQATT and CDR2 as SNEGSKA (reference sequence). The V end lost 0 bases, the J end lost 0 bases, and 10 bases lay between the germline ends.

On this clonotype: One end of the junction is discordant with germline, which a read error may explain. The chain has TRBV7-2 and TRBJ2-5; 10 nucleotides align to TRBD2. The CDR3 totals 15 residues. CDR1 is SGHTA, CDR2 FQGNSA, per germline. Here the CDR3 reads CAGSLDGLAEETQYF. The CDR3 coding sequence is TGTGCCGGCAGCTTAGACGGACTAGCGGAAGAGACCCAGTACTTC.

This clonotype was seen ten or more times. The genes are TRBV24-1 and TRBJ1-2; D is possibly TRBD1 (6 bases). The CDR3 runs to 16 residues. The V gene lost 4 bases and the J gene lost 5 bases, with 19 bases spanning the gap. CDR1 KGHDR and CDR2 SFDVKD come from the germline V gene. The CDR3 reads CATSENRAGGHYGYTF. The CDR3 bases are TGTGCCACCAGTGAGAATCGGGCCGGGGGGCATTATGGCTACACCTTC.

As to this clonotype: This sequence may be a read error, since a much larger clone differs from it by one base. The chain couples TRBV20-1 to TRBJ1-5; unclear D gene. The DNA end lines up better with TRBJ2-3; the J call may be wrong. The CDR3 runs 13 residues. Germline values: CDR1 DFQATT, CDR2 SNEGSKA (reference sequence). This CDR3 is CSARVGLGQPQYF. CDR3 bases: TGCAGTGCTAGAGTAGGGTTGGGTCAGCCCCAGTATTTT.

This clonotype was counted between two and nine times. The CDR3 sequence is CASSRTGPFDYEQYF. Written as DNA, the CDR3 is TGTGCCAGCAGCCGTACCGGGCCTTTCGACTACGAGCAGTACTTC. The rearrangement links TRBV28 to TRBJ2-7; D gene unclear. The CDR3 has 15 amino acids. V was cut by 6 bases and J by 3 bases, with 18 bases left in between. Germline V gives CDR1 MDHEN, CDR2 SYDVKM.

The chain employs TRBV5-1 and TRBJ2-2, with D possibly TRBD2 on 6 matching bases. This CDR3 contains 16 residues. Trimming stripped 5 bases from V and 5 bases from J, with 19 bases between. Germline assignment: CDR1 SGHRS and CDR2 YFSETQ. The CDR3 reads CASSRGTSSQTGELFF. CDR3 sequence (DNA): TGCGCCAGCAGTCGGGGTACTAGCAGCCAAACCGGGGAGCTGTTTTTT.

This clonotype appeared a few times. The chain combines TRBV28 with TRBJ2-1; D ambiguous. The CDR3 runs 12 residues. Per the germline V gene, CDR1 is MDHEN and CDR2 is SYDVKM. V lost 5 bases to trimming and J lost 8 bases, with 10 bases between them. DNA of the CDR3: TGTGCCAGCAGTCCTTCCCTATATGAGCAGTTCTTC. Translation gives CASSPSLYEQFF.

This clonotype came up a few times. V is TRBV24-1 and J is TRBJ2-1, with a tentative D call TRBD1 (5 bases). Germline CDR1 reads KGHDR; CDR2 reads SFDVKD. This CDR3 has 15 amino acids. V was clipped by 1 base and J by 4 bases, with 10 bases between them. CDR3 in DNA: TGTGCCACCAGTGATTTTGGGGCAAGTTACAATGAGCAGTTCTTC. Translating it yields CATSDFGASYNEQFF.

Only a few counts were recorded for this clonotype. CDR3 DNA sequence: TGTGCCAGCAGCACCCGGGGTCTAGGTGAAAAACTGTTTTTT. Its protein is CASSTRGLGEKLFF. The genes are TRBV9 and TRBJ1-4; D is undetermined. V shed 4 bases and J shed 7 bases, with 14 bases lying between them. CDR1 and CDR2 from the germline V gene are SGDLS and YYNGEE. This CDR3 spans 14 amino acids. The full variable domain, its missing parts supplied by reference TRBV9 and TRBJ1-4, is DSGVTQTPKHLITATGQRVTLRCSPRSGDLSVYWYQQSLDQGLQFLIQYYNGEERAKGNILERFSAQQFPDLHSELNLSSLELGDSALYFCASSTRGLGEKLFFGSGTQLSVL.

This clonotype was seen only a few times. This chain links TRBV24-1 with TRBJ2-5; weak D call: TRBD2 (6 bases). CDR3 size: 14 residues. The germline CDR1 and CDR2 sequences are KGHDR and SFDVKD. Trimming removed 6 bases from V and 3 bases from J, with 13 bases in between. Here the CDR3 reads CATSFSGTKETQYF. DNA for the CDR3: TGTGCCACCAGTTTTAGCGGAACCAAAGAGACCCAGTACTTC.

The rearrangement joins TRBV12-3 or TRBV12-4 to TRBJ2-7; 13 bases match TRBD2. The DNA matches TRBJ2-5 better at its end, which makes the J call doubtful. This CDR3 is built from 16 residues. CDR3 region: CASSRTSGSGSETQYF. CDR3 DNA: TGTGCCAGCAGTAGGACTAGCGGGAGTGGAAGCGAGACCCAGTACTTC.